One and the same sample provided the 30 T cell receptor beta chains below, sequenced in a study of blood T cell repertoires in COVID-19. Using immunoSEQ multiplex PCR, the repertoire was profiled, and TCRdb retains in-frame clones only, with some absent. The repertoire holds 55,000 to 85,000 clones, about 88% seen once, with roughly 4.6% in the top ten. Sequencing was performed on peripheral blood. The source is a human donor in a cohort sampled during active COVID-19.

This chain uses TRBV28 with TRBJ1-2; D is possibly TRBD1 (6 bases). V lost 2 bases and J lost 4, with 14 bases in between. CDR3 length: 15 residues. CDR1 MDHEN and CDR2 SYDVKM come from the germline V gene. CDR3 loop: CASSLRGASIYGYTF. Written as DNA, the CDR3 is TGTGCCAGCAGTTTACGGGGGGCATCGATCTATGGCTACACCTTC.

The chain links TRBV29-1 to TRBJ1-1, with D maybe TRBD1 (5 bases). Germline CDR1 and CDR2: SQVTM and ANQGSEA. Trimming stripped 6 bases from V and 5 bases from J, with 16 bases between. The CDR3 length is 13 residues. The CDR3 sequence: CSVSGGEGTEAFF. DNA of the CDR3: TGCAGCGTATCTGGGGGGGAGGGGACTGAAGCTTTCTTT. Using reference TRBV29-1 and TRBJ1-1 for the parts outside the CDR3, the full variable domain is SAVISQKPSRDICQRGTSLTIQCQVDSQVTMMFWYRQQPGQSLTLIATANQGSEATYESGFVIDKFPISRPNLTFSTLTVSNMSPEDSSIYLCSVSGGEGTEAFFGQGTRLTVV.

Concerning this clone: Germline and junction disagree at one end, which may indicate a read error. This chain connects TRBV2 to TRBJ1-1; no clear D. The germline V gene encodes CDR1 SNHLY and CDR2 FYNNEI. This CDR3 region has 13 residues. The CDR3 sequence: CASTERENTEAFF. DNA of the CDR3: TGTGCCAGCACTGAACGAGAGAACACTGAAGCTTTCTTT.

The chain links TRBV4-2 to TRBJ2-3, with 11 bases that match TRBD2. Per the germline V gene, CDR1 is LGHNA and CDR2 is YNFKEQ. There are 16 residues in the CDR3. V shed 1 base and J 4 bases; nucleotides not matched to a gene: 4. For the CDR3, the DNA is TGTGCCAGCAGCCAAGGTTTAGCGGGGGGGCCAGATACGCAGTATTTT. Translating it yields CASSQGLAGGPDTQYF.

This chain links TRBV6-1 with TRBJ1-6; D unclear. The germline V gene has CDR1 MNHNS and CDR2 SASEGT. V gave up 3 bases and J gave up 0 bases, with 6 bases separating them. This CDR3 is 15 amino acids long. The CDR3 nucleotides are TGTGCCAGCAGTGAGAGGGTCTCCTATAATTCACCCCTCCACTTT. Residues: CASSERVSYNSPLHF.

About this clone: The same CDR3 can be traced to other DNA sequences in this sample. The rearrangement uses TRBV12-3 or TRBV12-4 and TRBJ1-1; possible D gene TRBD1, 5 bases. Trimming removed 7 bases from V and 5 bases from J, with 8 bases in between. CDR3 length equals 11 residues. The DNA of the CDR3 is TGTGCCAGCACCGGGGGGACTGAAGCTTTCTTT. Translating gives CASTGGTEAFF.

This clone has only one observation. The chain combines TRBV10-3 with TRBJ1-5, with a tentative D call TRBD1 (6 bases). V lost 2 bases and J lost 6, with 8 bases in between. CDR1 and CDR2 from the germline V gene are ENHRY and SYGVKD. The CDR3 is made up of 13 amino acids. CDR3 DNA: TGTGCCATCAGTGAGGCAGGGGTTCAGCCCCAGCATTTT. This sequence encodes CAISEAGVQPQHF.

V usage is TRBV6-2 or TRBV6-3 and J usage is TRBJ2-1, with D possibly TRBD2 on 7 matching bases. Germline values: CDR1 MNHEY, CDR2 SVGEGT. The CDR3 extends over 17 amino acids. Trimming took off 0 bases at V and 3 bases at J, with 15 bases between the two ends. CDR3 in DNA: TGTGCCAGCAGTTACTCAGAATGGGGGGGCAACTACAATGAGCAGTTCTTC. This sequence encodes CASSYSEWGGNYNEQFF.

This chain connects TRBV7-9 to TRBJ2-7, with TRBD2 as a possible D gene (6 bases). V lost 11 bases to trimming and J lost 1 base, with 12 bases between them. The V gene's germline CDR1 is SEHNR and CDR2 FQNEAQ (reference sequence). The CDR3 runs to 12 residues. CDR3 in amino acids: CAGGRESYEQYF. The CDR3 DNA follows: TGTGCCGGAGGACGGGAGTCCTACGAGCAGTACTTC.

This chain joins TRBV11-2 and TRBJ2-7, with 7 bases lining up with TRBD1. The J segment lost 5 bases and the V segment lost 4 bases, leaving 2 bases of the junction unmatched. CDR1 and CDR2 from the germline V gene are SGHAT and FQNNGV. CDR3 length equals 12 residues. The CDR3 here is CASSYRGNEQYF. CDR3 in DNA: TGTGCCAGCAGCTACAGGGGCAACGAGCAGTACTTC.

The gene calls are TRBV3-1 (or the pseudogene TRBV3-2) and TRBJ2-7; 10 nucleotides match TRBD2. The CDR3 loop spans 14 amino acids. Germline V CDR1 and CDR2: LGHDT, YNNKEL (reference sequence). V lost 3 bases, J lost 6 bases, and 5 bases stayed unmatched. CDR3 residues: CASSQASGSLEQYF. The CDR3 nucleotides are TGTGCCAGCAGCCAGGCTAGCGGGAGTCTCGAGCAGTACTTC.

CDR3 DNA: TGTGCCACCAGCAGAGAGGGACAGGGAATTGAAAAACTGTTTTTT. Its protein product is CATSREGQGIEKLFF. This chain connects TRBV15 to TRBJ1-4; TRBD1 matches 9 bases. V dropped 0 bases and J dropped 7; count of bases not matched to a gene: 3. This CDR3 region has 15 residues. Per germline, CDR1 LNHNV and CDR2 YYDKDF (reference sequence).

The chain carries TRBV4-1 and TRBJ1-5; D may be TRBD1 (5 bases). Germline assignment: CDR1 MGHRA and CDR2 YSYEKL. V gave up 2 bases and J gave up 3 bases, with 14 bases separating them. The CDR3 is 16 residues long. The CDR3 loop is CASSQQGRKHNQPQHF. CDR3 bases: TGCGCCAGCAGCCAACAGGGAAGGAAGCACAATCAGCCCCAGCATTTT.

The chain links TRBV12-5 to TRBJ2-2; perhaps TRBD2 as D (6 bases). This CDR3 is 15 amino acids long. V lost 8 bases to trimming and J lost 5 bases, with 18 bases between them. In germline, CDR1 is LGHNT, CDR2 FRNRAP. This CDR3 reads CASLPQLAATGELFF. The DNA of the CDR3 is TGTGCTAGTCTGCCCCAACTAGCAGCGACCGGGGAGCTGTTTTTT. Using reference TRBV12-5 and TRBJ2-2 for the parts outside the CDR3, the full variable domain is DARVTQTPRHKVTEMGQEVTMRCQPILGHNTVFWYRQTMMQGLELLAYFRNRAPLDDSGMPKDRFSAEMPDATLATLKIQPSEPRDSAVYFCASLPQLAATGELFFGEGSRLTVL.

This chain joins TRBV7-2 and TRBJ2-3; 8 bases fit TRBD2. Germline-derived CDR1 and CDR2 are SGHTA and FQGNSA. Trimming cost V 5 bases and J 4 bases; bases outside gene matches: 5. The CDR3 runs to 14 residues. Here the CDR3 DNA reads TGTGCCAGCAGCGACGGGGGGGCCTCAGATACGCAGTATTTT. This sequence encodes CASSDGGASDTQYF. Drawing the rest from reference TRBV7-2 and TRBJ2-3, the complete variable domain is GAGVSQSPSNKVTEKGKDVELRCDPISGHTALYWYRQSLGQGLEFLIYFQGNSAPDKSGLPSDRFSAERTGGSVSTLTIQRTQQEDSAVYLCASSDGGASDTQYFGPGTRLTVL.

This clone was seen once. The V and J genes are TRBV7-2 and TRBJ1-5, with 7 bases that match TRBD1. The trim removed 7 bases at V and 0 bases at J, leaving 6 bases unmatched. CDR3 length: 15 residues. Germline V gene sequence: CDR1 SGHTA, CDR2 FQGNSA. The CDR3 nucleotides are TGTGCCAGCAATCGGGGGACAGCTAGCAATCAGCCCCAGCATTTT. This translates into CASNRGTASNQPQHF.

The chain employs TRBV27 and TRBJ2-7, with D perhaps TRBD1 (6 bases). Trimming shortened V by 7 bases and J by 0 bases, and 7 bases separated the two germline ends. The CDR3 has 12 amino acids. Germline V gives CDR1 MNHEY, CDR2 SMNVEV (reference sequence). The CDR3 loop reads CASMDSSYEQYF. The CDR3 DNA sequence: TGTGCCAGCATGGACAGCTCCTACGAGCAGTACTTC.

The count of this clone is one. J is TRBJ2-1 and V is TRBV4-3, with TRBD2 identical over 10 bases. Trimming cost V 0 bases and J 8 bases; bases outside gene matches: 7. CDR1 is LGHNA, CDR2 YSLEER, per germline. The CDR3 is 16 residues long. Written as DNA, the CDR3 is TGCGCCAGCAGCCAAGAGGCTAGCGGGGGTATGTATGAGCAGTTCTTC. It yields the protein CASSQEASGGMYEQFF.

The chain has TRBV5-4 and TRBJ2-7, with D possibly matching TRBD2 (7 bases). Germline values: CDR1 SGHNT, CDR2 YYREEE (reference sequence). The CDR3 has 15 amino acids. The V end lost 5 bases, the J end lost 5 bases, and 20 bases lay between the germline ends. DNA for the CDR3: TGTGCCAGCAGACCCACTAGCGAGGGGGTTAACGAGCAGTACTTC. This sequence encodes CASRPTSEGVNEQYF.

The count of this clone is one. The J gene is TRBJ2-3, the V gene TRBV18, with 7 bases lining up with TRBD2. The trim removed 0 bases at V and 1 base at J, leaving 10 bases unmatched. CDR3 length: 18 residues. Germline lookup yields CDR1 KGHSH and CDR2 LQKENI. The DNA for the CDR3 is TGTGCCAGCTCACCACCTTTCGCAAGCGGGGCCCGCACAGATACGCAGTATTTT. The encoded protein is CASSPPFASGARTDTQYF.

This chain uses TRBV6-6 with TRBJ2-1; possible D gene TRBD2, 6 bases. This CDR3 comprises 15 residues. V was clipped by 2 bases and J by 5 bases, with 13 bases between them. The germline gives CDR1 MNHNY, CDR2 SVGAGI (reference sequence). This chain's CDR3 is CASSYPTGVDNEQFF. Written as DNA, the CDR3 is TGTGCCAGCAGTTACCCGACGGGGGTCGACAATGAGCAGTTCTTC.

The chain recombines TRBV19 with TRBJ2-7, with TRBD2 identical over 11 bases. Unmatched junction bases numbered 10, after V lost 11 bases and J lost 7 bases. The CDR3 totals 13 residues. CDR1 and CDR2 (germline): LNHDA, SQIVND (reference sequence). The DNA of the CDR3 is TGTGCCGCCGCTAGCGGGAGGCCTGGGGAGCAGTACTTC. Translation: CAAASGRPGEQYF.

V is TRBV4-1 and J is TRBJ1-5; a possible D gene is TRBD1 (6 bases). The ends were cut back, 0 bases at V and 7 bases at J, with 10 bases in the middle. The length of the CDR3 is 14 residues. CDR1 and CDR2 (germline): MGHRA, YSYEKL. CDR3 residues: CASSQDRGGQPQHF. The CDR3 nucleotides read TGCGCCAGCAGCCAAGATAGGGGGGGCCAGCCCCAGCATTTT.

The CDR3 is CASSDEGWTANYGYTF. DNA of the CDR3: TGTGCCAGCAGTGACGAAGGGTGGACAGCTAACTATGGCTACACCTTC. The rearrangement uses TRBV25-1 and TRBJ1-2; D perhaps matches TRBD1 (6 bases). V gave up 3 bases and J gave up 0 bases, with 14 bases separating them. This CDR3 is 16 amino acids long. The germline V gene encodes CDR1 MGHDK and CDR2 SYGVNS.

The chain couples TRBV29-1 to TRBJ2-7; 9 bases are a match to TRBD1. Germline CDR1 SQVTM, CDR2 ANQGSEA. With 1 base clipped from V and 4 bases from J, the junction kept 5 bases outside the gene matches. The CDR3 runs to 14 residues. Here the CDR3 reads CSVEVPGQGYEQYF. In DNA, the CDR3 is TGCAGCGTTGAAGTACCAGGACAGGGGTACGAGCAGTACTTC.

The chain combines TRBV14 with TRBJ2-1; TRBD1 is a possible D gene (6 bases). Germline V gives CDR1 SGHDN, CDR2 FVKESK. The CDR3 totals 15 residues. Trimming shortened V by 2 bases and J by 2 bases, and 10 bases separated the two germline ends. CDR3 region: CASSQFTGTYNEQFF. CDR3 bases: TGTGCCAGCAGCCAATTTACAGGGACCTACAATGAGCAGTTCTTC.

J is TRBJ1-1 and V is TRBV7-9; 7 bases align to TRBD1. The ends lost 8 bases at V and 1 base at J; junction bases unmatched: 16. The germline gives CDR1 SEHNR, CDR2 FQNEAQ (reference sequence). The CDR3 is 17 amino acids. The DNA of the CDR3 is TGTGCCAGCCAGAGACAGGGAACCTTTAAACCGAACACTGAAGCTTTCTTT. This sequence encodes CASQRQGTFKPNTEAFF.

The V call is TRBV2, the J call TRBJ2-5; a possible D gene is TRBD1 (6 bases). The CDR3 is made up of 15 amino acids. Trimming stripped 1 base from V and 2 bases from J, with 11 bases between. CDR1 and CDR2 (germline): SNHLY, FYNNEI. In DNA form, the CDR3 reads TGTGCCAGCAGTGAAGGGGACACTAGACAAGAGACCCAGTACTTC. Residues: CASSEGDTRQETQYF.

J is TRBJ2-7 and V is TRBV30, with 9 bases fitting TRBD1. Germline V gives CDR1 GTSNPN, CDR2 SVGIG (reference sequence). The CDR3 is 15 residues long. Trimming at V came to 2 bases and at J to 2 bases, leaving 7 bases not matched to a gene. The CDR3 DNA reads as TGTGCCTGGAGTTTCGGACAGGGGCGAACCTACGAGCAGTACTTC. It translates to CAWSFGQGRTYEQYF.

The V call is TRBV3-1 (or the pseudogene TRBV3-2), the J call TRBJ2-2; D is possibly TRBD1 (5 bases). The CDR3 loop spans 14 amino acids. V shed 0 bases and J shed 5 bases, with 7 bases lying between them. Germline values: CDR1 LGHDT, CDR2 YNNKEL (reference sequence). DNA of the CDR3: TGTGCCAGCAGCCAAGAACAGGTGACCGGGGAGCTGTTTTTT. As protein: CASSQEQVTGELFF.